Described below is a single T cell receptor (beta chain) sequence and its context. Its antigen remains unidentified. Blood CD8+ and CD4+ T cells underwent high-throughput TCR beta sequencing. The V end lost 1 base, the J end lost 3 bases, and 10 bases lay between the germline ends. There are 15 residues in the CDR3. Germline CDR1 reads SGDLS; CDR2 reads YYNGEE. The data were obtained in a study of CD8 T cells in Susac syndrome. Looking at the study overall: At blood draw, Susac syndrome patients were therapy-naive, on corticosteroids, or on intravenous immunoglobulin alone. Points from the study as a whole: In Susac syndrome, the CD4+ T cell repertoires did not show clonal expansion.

RNA totalling 0.5 to 1 ug underwent reverse transcription with random hexamers. TCRdb reanalysed the immunoSEQ multiplex PCR reads using MiXCR and keeps one entry per CDR3 protein. The table includes 200,000 to 300,000 distinct CDR3 sequences, roughly 95% detected once. This chain connects TRBV9 to TRBJ1-4; possibly TRBD1 for D (5 bases). The sequence derives from a human donor with Susac syndrome. The sample comprised CD4+ T cells from PBMCs. The CDR3 reads CASSVQGSPNEKLFF. The CDR3 bases are TGTGCCAGCAGCGTACAGGGTTCTCCTAATGAAAAACTGTTTTTT. Combining the CDR3 with reference TRBV9 and TRBJ1-4 gives the whole variable domain DSGVTQTPKHLITATGQRVTLRCSPRSGDLSVYWYQQSLDQGLQFLIQYYNGEERAKGNILERFSAQQFPDLHSELNLSSLELGDSALYFCASSVQGSPNEKLFFGSGTQLSVL.